The 17 T cell receptor beta chains reported below all come from one sample, sequenced in a study of cytomegalovirus exposure and HLA in healthy donors. With 60 Vbeta and 13 Jbeta primers, the PCR was carried out. The repertoire was sequenced with immunoSEQ multiplex PCR; TCRdb's copy has only in-frame clones and lacks some. The sample holds hundreds of thousands of clones; 85% to 90% are singletons and the top ten take 2% to 3%. Sequencing input: PBMCs. These receptors all come from a woman in her late teens or twenties in good health and CMV-seronegative.

A remark on this clone: At one boundary the junction diverges from the germline segment, which might be a read error. Other DNA sequences in this sample translate to the same CDR3. This chain links TRBV6-5 with TRBJ1-1, with D possibly TRBD1 on 5 matching bases. CDR1 is MNHEY and CDR2 is SVGAGI in the germline V gene. This CDR3 has 13 residues. In nucleotides, the CDR3 is TGTGCCAGTAGTTACAGGATGGGCAGGGAAGCTTTCTTT. Translated, it gives CASSYRMGREAFF.

The gene calls are TRBV4-1 and TRBJ1-4; D is perhaps TRBD1 (5 bases). Germline assignment: CDR1 MGHRA and CDR2 YSYEKL. The CDR3 has 16 residues. Trimming removed 1 base at V and 4 bases at J, with 13 bases between. The CDR3: CASSQGQGRINEKLFF. DNA of the CDR3: TGCGCCAGCAGCCAAGGGCAGGGAAGAATTAATGAAAAACTGTTTTTT.

The chain uses TRBV9 and TRBJ2-6; D gene ambiguous. Trimming removed 1 base at V and 0 bases at J, with 5 bases between. Germline V CDR1 and CDR2: SGDLS, YYNGEE. The CDR3 sequence is 15 residues long. The CDR3, as DNA: TGTGCCAGCAGCGTACCGCGCTCTGGGGCCAACGTCCTGACTTTC. As protein: CASSVPRSGANVLTF.

With respect to this clone: Other nucleotide sequences in the sample specify the same CDR3. The chain employs TRBV6-5 and TRBJ1-1; D perhaps matches TRBD1 (5 bases). The V gene's germline CDR1 is MNHEY and CDR2 SVGAGI. The CDR3 consists of 14 residues. The V end was cut by 6 bases, the J end by 1 base, with 12 bases between. The CDR3 region has the DNA TGTGCCAGCAGCCAGACGACAGAGAACACTGAAGCTTTCTTT. Protein: CASSQTTENTEAFF.

This clone was recorded a few times. The V and J genes are TRBV5-8 and TRBJ1-1, with no clear D. The V end lost 0 bases, the J end lost 11 bases, and 14 bases lay between the germline ends. The CDR3 sequence is 13 residues long. The germline gives CDR1 SGHTS, CDR2 YDEGEE. Here the CDR3 reads CASSLVVWRGAFF. CDR3 DNA: TGTGCCAGCAGCTTGGTAGTCTGGCGCGGGGCTTTCTTT.

This chain uses TRBV7-3 with TRBJ2-1; weak D call: TRBD2 (6 bases). CDR1 and CDR2 from the germline V gene are SGHTA and FQGTGA. Trimming stripped 0 bases from V and 7 bases from J, with 7 bases between. The CDR3 runs to 13 residues. The CDR3 nucleotides read TGTGCCAGCAGCTTAACGCGGGATAATGAGCAGTTCTTC. Residues: CASSLTRDNEQFF. Filled out from reference TRBV7-3 and TRBJ2-1, the complete variable domain reads GAGVSQTPSNKVTEKGKYVELRCDPISGHTALYWYRQSLGQGPEFLIYFQGTGAADDSGLPNDRFFAVRPEGSVSTLKIQRTERGDSAVYLCASSLTRDNEQFFGPGTRLTVL.

The V gene is TRBV19, the J gene TRBJ2-2; D may be TRBD2 (6 bases). CDR1 is LNHDA, CDR2 SQIVND, per germline (reference sequence). V lost 7 bases to trimming and J lost 6 bases, with 15 bases between them. The CDR3 runs 14 residues. The CDR3 bases are TGTGCCAGTACATCCCTGGGGGGTGCCGGGGAGCTGTTTTTT. This codes for CASTSLGGAGELFF.

The chain joins TRBV28 to TRBJ2-7; 9 nucleotides align to TRBD1. The CDR3 totals 13 residues. V lost 10 bases, J lost 4 bases, and 8 bases stayed unmatched. Germline CDR1 MDHEN, CDR2 SYDVKM. The CDR3 loop reads CATTDRGVYEQYF. In nucleotides, the CDR3 is TGTGCCACCACCGACAGGGGGGTATACGAGCAGTACTTC.

This clone was found once. The chain carries TRBV7-2 and TRBJ2-7; the match to TRBD2 covers 7 bases. Trimming at V came to 1 base and at J to 6 bases, leaving 9 bases not matched to a gene. This CDR3 comprises 15 residues. Germline-derived CDR1 and CDR2 are SGHTA and FQGNSA. The CDR3 coding sequence is TGTGCCAGCAGCTTAGTTAGGGAAGCGGGGCCCGAGCAGTACTTC. As protein: CASSLVREAGPEQYF.

The rearrangement uses TRBV4-1 and TRBJ2-7; tentatively, D is TRBD1 (7 bases). The CDR3 runs to 17 residues. The germline V gene has CDR1 MGHRA and CDR2 YSYEKL. The V and J ends lost 4 bases and 3 bases respectively, with 22 bases between them. The CDR3 DNA reads TGCGCCAGCAGCCTCCACCCACTCCAGGGGGGCTACTACGAGCAGTACTTC. Translated, it gives CASSLHPLQGGYYEQYF.

J is TRBJ2-7 and V is TRBV13; a possible D gene is TRBD2 (5 bases). Trimming stripped 5 bases from V and 4 bases from J, with 18 bases between. CDR1 PRHDT and CDR2 FYEKMQ come from the germline V gene (reference sequence). The CDR3 sequence is 15 residues long. This chain's CDR3 is CASSPPGRIGYEQYF. The CDR3 bases are TGTGCCAGCAGCCCACCGGGAAGGATTGGTTACGAGCAGTACTTC.

The chain employs TRBV5-8 and TRBJ1-2; D possibly corresponds to TRBD1 (6 bases). The CDR3 covers 14 residues. Germline loops: CDR1 SGHTS, CDR2 YDEGEE. V lost 2 bases and J 6 bases, leaving 14 bases between the germline ends. The DNA of the CDR3 is TGTGCCAGCAGCTTAACAGGGTTTTGGAATGGCTACACCTTC. This translates into CASSLTGFWNGYTF.

The chain couples TRBV2 to TRBJ1-2, with a tentative D call TRBD1 (6 bases). The CDR3 covers 14 residues. V was cut by 4 bases and J by 3 bases, with 12 bases left in between. Per germline, CDR1 SNHLY and CDR2 FYNNEI. CDR3 amino acids: CASSGQGHDYGYTF. CDR3 DNA sequence: TGTGCCAGCAGTGGCCAGGGACATGACTATGGCTACACCTTC.

The DNA for the CDR3 is TGTGCCAGAAGCTTCACCCCCGGGTACCGGCAGACAGATACGCAGTATTTT. This encodes CARSFTPGYRQTDTQYF. The rearrangement links TRBV7-5 to TRBJ2-3; TRBD2, as called in the table, went unchecked against the DNA. TRBV7-5 represents a pseudogene. There are 17 residues in the CDR3.

This chain connects TRBV7-9 to TRBJ2-1; possible D gene TRBD2, 5 bases. The CDR3 sequence is 12 residues long. With 6 bases removed from V and 7 bases from J, the gap between germline ends came to 10 bases. CDR1 and CDR2 (germline): SEHNR, FQNEAQ (reference sequence). This CDR3 is CASREERNEQFF. The CDR3 nucleotides are TGTGCCAGCAGGGAGGAGAGGAATGAGCAGTTCTTC.

The chain employs TRBV5-4 and TRBJ2-2; the D gene is possibly TRBD1 (5 bases). Trimming shortened V by 0 bases and J by 6 bases, and 12 bases separated the two germline ends. This CDR3 contains 15 residues. CDR1 and CDR2 (germline): SGHNT, YYREEE (reference sequence). The CDR3 DNA reads TGTGCCAGCAGCTTGGTTCAGGGATTATCCGGGGAGCTGTTTTTT. The encoded protein is CASSLVQGLSGELFF.

The rearrangement uses TRBV11-2 and TRBJ2-1; 8 nucleotides align to TRBD2. The germline CDR1 and CDR2 sequences are SGHAT and FQNNGV. The CDR3 is made up of 15 amino acids. V shed 1 base and J 4 bases; nucleotides not matched to a gene: 3. CDR3 sequence reads: CASSLVRGAYNEQFF. The CDR3 nucleotides are TGTGCCAGCAGCTTAGTGCGGGGGGCTTACAATGAGCAGTTCTTC.